This TCR beta chain came from a study of regulatory T cells in long-lasting Graves disease. Assembly of TCR beta libraries relied on iRepertoire HTBI primers together with Arm-PCR of CDR3 regions. TCRdb fed the multiplex PCR reads into MiXCR, producing one record per CDR3 protein. The table records over 400,000 distinct CDR3 sequences, around 15% of them present only once. Indicated time point: newly diagnosed GD, antithyroid drugs for less than 3 months. Isolated PBMC RNA provided the starting material for the TCR library. The germline V gene has CDR1 SGDLS and CDR2 YYNGEE. This CDR3 is built from 15 residues. Trimming left V 0 bases short and J 1 base short, with 9 bases between. The data were also submitted as part of a second study, on T cells in Graves' hyperthyroidism and ophthalmopathy.

V gene TRBV9 combines with J gene TRBJ2-3; a weak D match, TRBD2 (5 bases). This receptor was taken from a woman between 50 and 59 years old with Graves disease. The material sequenced was peripheral blood mononuclear cells (PBMCs), taken at new diagnosis, from a patient treated with antithyroid drugs. The CDR3 here is CASSVDGIGTDTQYF. The CDR3 bases are TGTGCCAGCAGCGTAGACGGGATTGGCACAGATACGCAGTATTTT.